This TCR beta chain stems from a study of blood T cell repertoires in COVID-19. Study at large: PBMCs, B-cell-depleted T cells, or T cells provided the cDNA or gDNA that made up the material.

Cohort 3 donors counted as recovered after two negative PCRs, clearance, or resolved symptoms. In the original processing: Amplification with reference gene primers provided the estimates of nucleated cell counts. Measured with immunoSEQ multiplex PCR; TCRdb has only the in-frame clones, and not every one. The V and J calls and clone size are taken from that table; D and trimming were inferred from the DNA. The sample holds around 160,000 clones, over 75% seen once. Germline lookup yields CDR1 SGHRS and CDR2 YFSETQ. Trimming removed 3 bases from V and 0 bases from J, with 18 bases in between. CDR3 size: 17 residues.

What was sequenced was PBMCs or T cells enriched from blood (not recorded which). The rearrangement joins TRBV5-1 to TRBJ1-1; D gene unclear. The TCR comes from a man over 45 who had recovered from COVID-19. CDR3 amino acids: CASSSPGNVLMNTEAFF. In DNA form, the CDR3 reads TGCGCCAGCAGCTCCCCGGGGAACGTTTTAATGAACACTGAAGCTTTCTTT.